This T cell receptor (beta chain) was found in a study of blood T cell repertoires in COVID-19. Study-wide context: PBMCs, B-cell-depleted T cells, or T cells provided the cDNA or gDNA that made up the material.

The junction had 7 bases not matched to a gene; V was cut back by 7 bases and J by 2 bases. In germline, CDR1 is SQVTM, CDR2 ANQGSEA. The CDR3 totals 14 residues. Assay: immunoSEQ multiplex PCR; the TCRdb copy retains only in-frame clones and omits some. The table shows about 55,000 clones, with about nine tenths occurring only once. The sample comprised peripheral blood. The sequence was collected from a man in his sixties or seventies with acute or convalescent COVID-19. This chain uses TRBV29-1 with TRBJ2-3, with 9 bases identical to TRBD2. The chain's CDR3 is CSALTSGLTDTQYF. Written as DNA, the CDR3 is TGCAGCGCCCTGACTAGCGGCCTCACAGATACGCAGTATTTT.